Shown below are 21 T cell receptor beta chains from a single sample sequenced in a study of T cell responses to AZD1222 COVID-19 vaccine. The assay was immunoSEQ multiplex PCR, and TCRdb's table has in-frame clones only and misses some. The sample lists 150,000 or so clones, 94% occurring once. Specimen: peripheral blood, collected on day 0 of AZD1222 vaccination. The receptors derive from an adult in good health.

The chain links TRBV4-1 to TRBJ1-2; perhaps TRBD1 as D (5 bases). Germline V gene lookup returns CDR1 MGHRA and CDR2 YSYEKL. Trimming removed 1 base at V and 11 bases at J, with 11 bases between. CDR3 size: 12 residues. This CDR3 reads CASSQGDARYTF. For the CDR3, the DNA is TGCGCCAGCAGCCAAGGGGACGCTCGGTACACCTTC.

The chain uses TRBV6-5 and TRBJ1-5; D is possibly TRBD1 (5 bases). The CDR3 has 12 amino acids. The germline CDR1 and CDR2 sequences are MNHEY and SVGAGI. Trimming cost V 4 bases and J 9 bases, with 10 bases left between them. The CDR3 region has the DNA TGTGCCAGCAGTTCGAACCAGGGGCCCCAGCATTTT. This sequence encodes CASSSNQGPQHF.

As DNA, the CDR3 is TGCGCCAGCAGTGAATCGGACAGGACTTATGGCTACACCTTC. This encodes CASSESDRTYGYTF. The chain recombines TRBV10-1 with TRBJ1-2; the match to TRBD1 covers 7 bases. The trim removed 3 bases at V and 5 bases at J, leaving 6 bases unmatched. The CDR3 is made up of 14 amino acids. Germline CDR1 WNHNN, CDR2 SYGVQD (reference sequence).

This clone was observed once. The chain couples TRBV7-7 to TRBJ2-1; D tentatively reads TRBD1 or TRBD2 (5 bases each). The CDR3 length is 16 residues. Germline CDR1 and CDR2: SSHAT and FNYEAQ (reference sequence). Trimming shortened V by 3 bases and J by 0 bases, and 12 bases separated the two germline ends. CDR3 loop: CASSFGHGGSYNEQFF. In DNA, the CDR3 is TGTGCCAGCAGCTTTGGCCATGGGGGCTCCTACAATGAGCAGTTCTTC.

This rearrangement joins TRBV3-1 (or the pseudogene TRBV3-2) to TRBJ2-2, with 9 bases identical to TRBD2. Germline assignment: CDR1 LGHDT and CDR2 YNNKEL (reference sequence). J gave up 8 bases and V 0 bases, and 4 bases lay outside the gene matches. CDR3 length: 15 residues. DNA of the CDR3: TGTGCCAGCAGCCAAGATCCCCTAGCGGGAGGGGAGCTGTTTTTT. Residues: CASSQDPLAGGELFF.

The genes are TRBV14 and TRBJ1-1; TRBD1 matches 7 bases. V was clipped by 4 bases and J by 3 bases; unmatched bases: 5. CDR1 and CDR2 (germline): SGHDN, FVKESK. This CDR3 is 14 amino acids long. CDR3 amino acids: CASSLGQAYTEAFF. The CDR3 DNA follows: TGTGCCAGCAGCCTCGGACAGGCATACACTGAAGCTTTCTTT. The full variable domain, in which reference TRBV14 and TRBJ1-1 provide the parts outside the CDR3, is EAGVTQFPSHSVIEKGQTVTLRCDPISGHDNLYWYRRVMGKEIKFLLHFVKESKQDESGMPNNRFLAERTGGTYSTLKVQPAELEDSGVYFCASSLGQAYTEAFFGQGTRLTVV.

The chain joins TRBV20-1 to TRBJ2-1, with D tentatively TRBD1 or TRBD2 (5 bases each). Germline CDR1 DFQATT, CDR2 SNEGSKA (reference sequence). The V end was cut by 3 bases, the J end by 2 bases, with 11 bases between. This CDR3 spans 14 amino acids. In DNA, the CDR3 is TGCAGTGCTAGTACCGGGACCGCCTACAATGAGCAGTTCTTC. This codes for CSASTGTAYNEQFF.

The V and J genes are TRBV14 and TRBJ1-2, with TRBD1 as a possible D gene (5 bases). Trimming removed 3 bases at V and 8 bases at J, with 10 bases between. This CDR3 has 12 amino acids. The germline V gene has CDR1 SGHDN and CDR2 FVKESK. CDR3 protein: CASSHGTGGYTF. In DNA form, the CDR3 reads TGTGCCAGCAGCCACGGTACAGGAGGCTACACCTTC.

This chain's CDR3 is CAIRGDFSDEQFF. Written as DNA, the CDR3 is TGTGCCATCAGGGGGGACTTTAGCGATGAGCAGTTCTTC. The rearrangement joins TRBV10-3 to TRBJ2-1; D perhaps matches TRBD2 (6 bases). Germline V gene lookup returns CDR1 ENHRY and CDR2 SYGVKD. This CDR3 contains 13 residues. Trimming cost V 6 bases and J 8 bases, with 14 bases left between them.

CDR3 residues: CASSGTSGKVNEQFF. DNA of the CDR3: TGTGCCAGCAGTGGGACTAGCGGGAAGGTGAATGAGCAGTTCTTC. The chain employs TRBV2 and TRBJ2-1; 12 nucleotides match TRBD2. The CDR3 has 15 amino acids. The trim removed 4 bases at V and 7 bases at J, leaving 5 bases unmatched. Germline V gene lookup returns CDR1 SNHLY and CDR2 FYNNEI.

The V gene is TRBV5-6, the J gene TRBJ2-7; 9 bases align to TRBD1. J lost 7 bases, V lost 0 bases, and 8 bases had no gene match. Germline values: CDR1 SGHDT, CDR2 YYEEEE. There are 15 residues in the CDR3. The CDR3 here is CASSLVGTGFREQYF. The CDR3 DNA sequence: TGTGCCAGCAGCTTGGTTGGGACAGGGTTTCGGGAGCAGTACTTC.

The chain uses TRBV5-5 and TRBJ1-1, with D uncertain. Trimming stripped 4 bases from V and 5 bases from J, with 15 bases between. The germline V gene encodes CDR1 SGHKS and CDR2 YYEKEE (reference sequence). The CDR3 consists of 14 residues. The CDR3 loop reads CASSETGARTEAFF. Written as DNA, the CDR3 is TGTGCCAGCAGCGAAACGGGAGCACGAACTGAAGCTTTCTTT.

The CDR3 DNA follows: TGTGCCAGCAGCCGACCCGGGGCAGGACGGACCTATGGCTACACCTTC. The encoded protein is CASSRPGAGRTYGYTF. The chain has TRBV3-1 (or the pseudogene TRBV3-2) and TRBJ1-2, with D perhaps TRBD1 (5 bases). Germline CDR1 and CDR2: LGHDT and YNNKEL (reference sequence). Trimming shortened V by 4 bases and J by 4 bases, and 19 bases separated the two germline ends. The CDR3 consists of 16 residues.

The CDR3 coding sequence is TGTGCCAGCTCACCGCGGGAGGGCCCCACAGATACGCAGTATTTT. Translated, it gives CASSPREGPTDTQYF. V usage is TRBV18 and J usage is TRBJ2-3, with TRBD2 matching over 9 bases. The length of the CDR3 is 15 residues. CDR1 KGHSH and CDR2 LQKENI come from the germline V gene. Trimming took 3 bases from V and 2 from J; bases not matched to a gene: 3.

The chain uses TRBV30 and TRBJ1-1; D is uncertain. The CDR3 spans 14 residues. Trimming took 5 bases from V and 6 from J, leaving 19 bases between them. Germline V gene data show CDR1 as GTSNPN and CDR2 as SVGIG (reference sequence). The CDR3 loop reads CAWYPLLRRAEAFF. CDR3 sequence (DNA): TGTGCCTGGTACCCCCTCCTCAGAAGGGCTGAAGCTTTCTTT.

V and J are TRBV11-2 and TRBJ2-7; D is undetermined. V was trimmed by 4 bases and J by 9 bases, leaving 13 bases between them. Germline V gene lookup returns CDR1 SGHAT and CDR2 FQNNGV. CDR3 length: 12 amino acids. CDR3 nucleotide sequence: TGTGCCAGCAGCTCCGCTCCAACCCGGCAGTACTTC. Its protein product is CASSSAPTRQYF.

The chain uses TRBV27 and TRBJ1-5; 11 nucleotides align to TRBD1. The CDR3 sequence is 15 residues long. Germline trimming cut 5 bases from V and 4 bases from J; bases unmatched to any gene: 4. CDR1 is MNHEY and CDR2 is SMNVEV in the germline V gene (reference sequence). The CDR3 DNA follows: TGTGCCAGCAGTATGGGACAGGGGGAGAATCAGCCCCAGCATTTT. Translated, it gives CASSMGQGENQPQHF.

This chain links TRBV27 with TRBJ1-5, with D unresolved. The germline V gene has CDR1 MNHEY and CDR2 SMNVEV (reference sequence). The CDR3 is made up of 11 amino acids. Between the trimmed V and J ends, which lost 8 bases and 2 bases, there was a span of 4 bases. The CDR3 loop reads CASGRNQPQHF. For the CDR3, the DNA is TGTGCCAGCGGACGCAATCAGCCCCAGCATTTT.

This clone was observed once. The chain carries TRBV7-9 and TRBJ1-6; a weak D match, TRBD1 (6 bases). The germline V gene has CDR1 SEHNR and CDR2 FQNEAQ (reference sequence). V was pared by 3 bases and J by 11 bases, with 17 bases between. The CDR3 runs to 15 residues. The DNA of the CDR3 is TGTGCCAGCAGCTTCCAGGGTCTCGGGACAACACCCCTCCACTTT. It yields the protein CASSFQGLGTTPLHF. Together with reference TRBV7-9 and TRBJ1-6, the CDR3 gives the full variable domain: DTGVSQNPRHKITKRGQNVTFRCDPISEHNRLYWYRQTLGQGPEFLTYFQNEAQLEKSRLLSDRFSAERPKGSFSTLEIQRTEQGDSAMYLCASSFQGLGTTPLHFGNGTRLTVT.

The chain joins TRBV15 to TRBJ1-1; no clear D. With 6 bases removed from V and 4 bases from J, the gap between germline ends came to 15 bases. Germline V gene lookup returns CDR1 LNHNV and CDR2 YYDKDF (reference sequence). CDR3 length equals 14 residues. The CDR3 nucleotides read TGTGCCACCAGTCCCGGGCCCCGCGCCACTGAAGCTTTCTTT. Translation: CATSPGPRATEAFF.

The chain uses TRBV6-2 or TRBV6-3 and TRBJ2-7; D possibly corresponds to TRBD1 (5 bases). Germline V gene sequence: CDR1 MNHEY, CDR2 SVGEGT. V lost 0 bases and J lost 0, with 9 bases in between. This CDR3 contains 15 residues. CDR3 amino acids: CASSYSGDSSYEQYF. CDR3 sequence (DNA): TGTGCCAGCAGTTACTCCGGCGACAGCTCCTACGAGCAGTACTTC.